This is a list of T cell receptor beta chains from one sample in a study of response to subunit inactivated influenza vaccine. TCRdb reanalysed the RT-PCR reads using MiXCR and keeps one entry per CDR3 protein. Here the sample spans fewer than 600,000 distinct CDR3 sequences, 6.5% to 8% being singletons. The sample consisted of PBMCs from blood, taken around 25 months after vaccination. Source of these receptors: a man aged 50 to 69 who received an inactivated influenza vaccine. Both conserved end residues are part of each CDR3. Each record gives: V gene, clone size, D gene, CDR3 length, J gene, CDR3 DNA, CDR3 protein. D genes are given only for firm matches. Clone size, where shown, is once, few, many, or a class for clones that have expanded.

TRBV7-9,once,-,15,TRBJ1-3,TGTGCCAGCAGCTCCGGGACTTTCTCTAGAAACACCATATATTTT,CASSSGTFSRNTIYF
TRBV20-1,many,-,15,TRBJ1-2,TGCAGTGCTAGACTAACCGGGTTACCGGGTGGTGGCTACACCTTC,CSARLTGLPGGGYTF
TRBV12-3/TRBV12-4,-,-,13,TRBJ2-5,TGTGCCAGCAGTTTAAGGGCCAGCAAGGCCCAGTACTTC,CASSLRASKAQYF
TRBV3-1,many,-,14,TRBJ1-5,TGTGCCAGCACCCAGGGGCATAGCAATCAGCCCCAGCATTTT,CASTQGHSNQPQHF
TRBV20-1,few,TRBD2,16,TRBJ2-7,TGCAGTGCTAGAACCGATTTGGCGGGGGACTCCTACGAGCAGTACTTC,CSARTDLAGDSYEQYF
TRBV7-2,-,TRBD2,15,TRBJ2-7,TGTGCCAGCAGCTTAGGTCAAGGACTAGGTTCCGAGCAGTACTTC,CASSLGQGLGSEQYF
TRBV20-1,-,-,14,TRBJ2-3,TGCAGTGCCCGCCCCTTCCGGGACACAGATACGCAGTATTTT,CSARPFRDTDTQYF
TRBV10-2,few,-,12,TRBJ1-2,TGCGCCAGTGAGGGGATCTCTATGGCTACAACCTTC,CASEGISMATTF
TRBV6-4,few,-,11,TRBJ1-1,TGTGCCAGCAGTGACGGGACGCTTGCTTTCTTT,CASSDGTLAFF
TRBV5-1,-,TRBD2,14,TRBJ2-1,TGCGCCAGCAGCCGACTAGCGGGAGGCAATGAGCAGTTCTTC,CASSRLAGGNEQFF
TRBV6-1,-,-,13,TRBJ2-4,TGTGCCAGCAGCCAATACAGGGGGGGCGTTCAGTACTTC,CASSQYRGGVQYF
TRBV12-3/TRBV12-4,few,TRBD2,17,TRBJ2-1,TGTGCCATCTCTCTCGGGGCTAGCGGGTTCAACTACAATGAGCAGTTCTTC,CAISLGASGFNYNEQFF
TRBV12-3/TRBV12-4,-,TRBD2,17,TRBJ2-1,TGTGCCAGCAGTCCCCGAGGTGCGGGAGGTAACTACAATGAGCAGTTCTTC,CASSPRGAGGNYNEQFF
TRBV25-1,-,TRBD1,15,TRBJ1-6,TGTGCCAGCAGTGAGGGACAGGGGGACAATTCACCCCTCCACTTT,CASSEGQGDNSPLHF
TRBV5-1,few,-,15,TRBJ2-3,TGCGCCAGCAGCGGGGCTAGGTCCTTCACAGATACGCAGTATTTT,CASSGARSFTDTQYF
TRBV12-3/TRBV12-4,few,-,13,TRBJ1-1,TGTGCCAGCAGTTTTGTGGGGTCCACTGAAGCTTTCTTT,CASSFVGSTEAFF
TRBV29-1,few,TRBD1,11,TRBJ1-2,TGCAGCGGAGGGACAGTATATGGCTACACCTTC,CSGGTVYGYTF
TRBV5-6,-,-,11,TRBJ1-1,TGTGCCAGCCACCGATCTGTCGAAGCTTTCTTT,CASHRSVEAFF
TRBV25-1,-,-,14,TRBJ1-1,TGTGCCAGCAGTGAAGGCAGCATGAACACTGAAGCTTTCTTT,CASSEGSMNTEAFF
TRBV10-1,few,-,14,TRBJ1-1,TGCGCCAGCAGCGGTACGTGGGCTGGCACTGAAGCTTTCTTT,CASSGTWAGTEAFF
TRBV7-6,few,TRBD1,15,TRBJ2-5,TGTGCCAGCAGCCCCCTCGCACAGGGGATAGAGACCCAGTACTTC,CASSPLAQGIETQYF
TRBV5-6,many,-,13,TRBJ1-1,TGTGCCAGCAGCCCTGACCGACAGGTTATGGCTTTCTTT,CASSPDRQVMAFF
TRBV6-2/TRBV6-3,many,-,13,TRBJ1-1,TGTGCCAGCAGTTACGCCGGAGGCACTGAAGCTTTCTTT,CASSYAGGTEAFF
TRBV10-3,many,-,13,TRBJ2-7,TGTGCCATCAGACTAAATGGGGGCAGCGAGCAGTACTTC,CAIRLNGGSEQYF
TRBV28,-,-,15,TRBJ2-7,TGTGCCAGCAGTTTATCGGCGACAGCCTCCTACGAGCAGTACTTC,CASSLSATASYEQYF
TRBV6-2/TRBV6-3,few,-,13,TRBJ1-1,TGTGCCAGCATCTTGGGTAGGAACACTGAAGCTTTCTTT,CASILGRNTEAFF
TRBV4-3,few,-,16,TRBJ1-6,TGCGCCAGCAGCCCGACAGTGGTCCAGGGGCGGTCACCCCTCCACTTT,CASSPTVVQGRSPLHF
TRBV4-2,-,-,15,TRBJ1-1,TGTGCCAGCAGCCAAGATCTTTCAGGCCTCGGTGAAGCTTTCTTT,CASSQDLSGLGEAFF
TRBV3-1,few,-,13,TRBJ1-5,TGTGCCAGCAGCCAAGCGTCTGGCCAGCCCCAGCATTTT,CASSQASGQPQHF